What follows is one T cell receptor (beta chain) and its context. Its target is not known. The study enrolled healthy HIV-negative adults without recent acute infections or vaccinations as donors. Trimming took 3 bases from V and 7 from J, leaving 11 bases between them. The V gene's germline CDR1 is SGHRS and CDR2 YFSETQ. This CDR3 comprises 13 residues. For each subset, genomic DNA was distributed in equal portions over several immunoSEQ plates. Unsorted PBMC DNA was run through sequencing on ten immunoSEQ deep assay plates. TCRdb keeps only in-frame clones here, not all; method: immunoSEQ multiplex PCR. The table includes about 460,000 clones, approximately 77% detected once. The source of the sample is a study of shared clonotypes between healthy human individuals. Study findings and constraints: In having few donors, the study represented limited genetic and exposure-history diversity.

The chain has TRBV5-1 and TRBJ2-1; D perhaps matches TRBD2 (5 bases). The sample consisted of PBMCs. The sequence came from a woman in her thirties or forties in good health. Some clones in this sample may be carry-over from other donors' samples. The CDR3: CASSSNPGNEQFF. The CDR3 DNA sequence: TGCGCCAGCAGCTCAAATCCGGGGAATGAGCAGTTCTTC.